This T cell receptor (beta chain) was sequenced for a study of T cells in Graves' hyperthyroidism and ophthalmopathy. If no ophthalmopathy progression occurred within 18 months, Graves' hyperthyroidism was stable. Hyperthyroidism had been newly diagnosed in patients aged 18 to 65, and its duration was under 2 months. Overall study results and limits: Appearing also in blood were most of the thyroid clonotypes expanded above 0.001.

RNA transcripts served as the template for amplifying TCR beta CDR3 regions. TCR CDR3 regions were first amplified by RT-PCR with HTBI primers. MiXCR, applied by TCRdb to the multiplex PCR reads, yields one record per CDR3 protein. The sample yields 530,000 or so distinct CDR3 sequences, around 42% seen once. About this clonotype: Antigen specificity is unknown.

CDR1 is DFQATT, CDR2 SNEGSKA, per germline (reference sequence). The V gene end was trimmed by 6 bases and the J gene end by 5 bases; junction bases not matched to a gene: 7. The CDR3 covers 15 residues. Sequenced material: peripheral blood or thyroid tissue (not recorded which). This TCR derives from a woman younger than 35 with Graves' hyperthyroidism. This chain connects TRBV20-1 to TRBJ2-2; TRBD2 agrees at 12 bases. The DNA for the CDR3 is TGCAGTGCCGTATCCGGGACTAGCGGGACCGGGGAGCTGTTTTTT. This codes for CSAVSGTSGTGELFF.